This T cell receptor (beta chain) derives from a study of Graves' ophthalmopathy and Graves' hyperthyroidism (dated by TCRdb to 2016 to 2019). In terms of the full investigation: Peripheral blood was collected at initial diagnosis, before any treatment. To tell Graves' ophthalmopathy apart from Graves' hyperthyroidism, and to predict which patients would progress to ophthalmopathy, the study relied on TCR beta repertoire signatures. The independent validation cohort included about 19 hyperthyroidism patients plus 17 patients who later progressed from hyperthyroidism to ophthalmopathy. In total, 135 blood samples were TCR-sequenced: under 45 ophthalmopathy, roughly 80 hyperthyroidism and some 17 hyperthyroidism-to-ophthalmopathy patients. In roughly 6 hyperthyroidism patients, T-cell repertoires of thyroid tissue and blood were compared. Once sampling was done, hyperthyroidism patients were given methimazole at a starting dose of 30 mg daily, while ophthalmopathy patients were given high-dose intravenous methylprednisolone. To explore V-J signatures distinguishing ophthalmopathy from hyperthyroidism, a discovery set of around 97 patients (roughly 42 ophthalmopathy, roughly 60 stable hyperthyroidism) was enrolled.

Patients with ophthalmopathy had moderately to severely active disease, with a Clinical Activity Score of 3 or more, a NOSPECS grade of 4 or more, and a disease duration of less than 3 months. Patients with other autoimmune diseases, uncontrolled infections, pregnancy or lactation were excluded from the study. Diagnosis relied on clinical symptoms, serum thyroxine, TRAb, thyroid ultrasound and orbital computed tomography. PBMCs were isolated from around 10 ml of fresh peripheral blood by Ficoll-Paque density gradient centrifugation. Total RNA was extracted with Trizol reagent and quality-checked on an Agilent 2100 Bioanalyzer. In the case of this clonotype: There is no known antigen for this receptor. Base qualities are not at hand, and no much larger clone is one base apart.

CDR3 length: 16 amino acids, cysteine to phenylalanine. The read is trimmed to its CDR3 DNA, 48 bases read in frame from base 1. Relative to germline, V is missing 7 bases and J is missing 6 bases, with 10 bases of the junction outside any gene match. The germline V gene sets CDR1 to SNHLY and CDR2 to FYNNEI. TCR beta CDR3 regions were amplified from RNA transcripts for repertoire sequencing. HTBI primers and the Qiagen OneStep RT-PCR kit were used in a first-round RT-PCR, which was followed by a second-round multiplex PCR, size selection and purification. Libraries were sequenced paired-end with 100 bp reads on an Illumina HiSeq2000. Per the authors' processing: SOAPnuke was used to process the reads, throwing out any read that had adapters, had uncalled bases, had a mean Phred below 15, or lacked an exact constant-primer or identifier match. High-quality paired reads were merged with COPE v1.2.5. Clonotypes were defined as unique nucleotide sequences and were aligned to IMGT TRB V, D and J references using MiTCR v1.1. Only V-J combinations with frequency above 0.0001 were analysed, covering more than 99% of repertoires. For each V-J combination, a TCR clonal expansion and chaos score was defined as the ratio of F50 clonal expansion to chaos observed in the TCRdist matrix. Welch's t-statistics and random forest were used to narrow the features down to 10 to 15 V-J combinations, which were then fed into a naive Bayes classifier. The Morisita-Horn index was used to measure how similar the thyroid and blood repertoires were. TCRdb took the public reads, trimmed them with fastp at Q25, ran MiXCR for clone calling and kept in-frame beta chains. CDR3 protein duplicates are merged, each entry listing the most common genes and DNA. The V and J calls and clone size come from TCRdb's table, not from the authors' own analysis. The sample includes roughly 700,000 distinct CDR3 sequences, with 35% to 50% observed a single time. The ten biggest clones cover 40% to 55% of the sample.

Paper-wide results and their limitations: Most of the expanded thyroid clonotypes with a frequency above 0.001 were also detected in blood, and it was suggested that the thyroid immune response may be reflected by blood repertoires. In validation, the model predicted ophthalmopathy progression with nearly 71% sensitivity and roughly 78% specificity; 12 predicted patients were CT-confirmed with GO in a median of approximately 6.5 months. Sample size was not statistically predetermined, and group allocation was not concealed from the investigators. In cross-validation, the 13-signature model distinguished ophthalmopathy from stable hyperthyroidism with just over 85% sensitivity and approximately 81% specificity, and in the test set the corresponding values were approximately 80% and 68%.

The sequence derives from an adult man with Graves' ophthalmopathy. The V gene is TRBV2 and the J gene is TRBJ1-6; 9 bases in the middle match TRBD1. Sequencing used peripheral blood. The CDR3 corresponds to CASIGAWTGANSPLHF. The DNA sequence is given as TGTGCCAGCATCGGGGCCTGGACAGGGGCTAATTCACCCCTCCACTTT.